The 20 T cell receptor beta chains reported below all come from one sample, sequenced in a study of T cells in women clearing cervical HPV infection. This table comes from immunoSEQ multiplex PCR, and its TCRdb copy is limited to in-frame clones, with some not included. This repertoire includes 45,000 to 55,000 clones. Sequencing input: blood buffy coat. These receptors all stem from a woman between 18 and 70 years old with a cervical HPV16 infection that either progressed to CIN3+ or cleared (not recorded which).

Concerning this clone itself: The read is 3 residues too short to cover the CDR3 end, so that end is filled in from the germline J gene. The chain couples TRBV29-1 to TRBJ2-7; TRBD1 matches at 9 bases. Germline V gene sequence: CDR1 SQVTM, CDR2 ANQGSEA. V shed 7 bases, J shed 4 bases, and the junction held 8 bases outside the gene matches. The CDR3 is 13 residues long. The DNA read from the CDR3 is TGCAGCGCCACCGGGGACAGGGAGTACGAG. Protein: CSATGDREYE. The whole CDR3 is CSATGDREYEQYF.

Details on this clone: The CDR3 end falls 3 residues outside the read, so it is completed with the germline J gene. This rearrangement joins TRBV5-1 to TRBJ2-1; 9 bases match TRBD1. CDR3 length: 14 amino acids. Per the germline V gene, CDR1 is SGHRS and CDR2 is YFSETQ. V lost 6 bases to trimming and J lost 7 bases; unmatched junction nucleotides: 8. The DNA read from the CDR3 is TGCGCCAGCAACCCGGGACAGGGCGGTAATGAG. Amino acid sequence: CASNPGQGGNE. The full CDR3 protein reads CASNPGQGGNEQFF.

In regard to this clone: The read finishes 3 residues shy of the CDR3 end, and the germline J gene is used to complete it. The chain employs TRBV6-2 or TRBV6-3 and TRBJ2-1, with 8 bases matching TRBD2. Germline CDR1 reads MNHEY; CDR2 reads SVGEGT. The CDR3 is 16 residues long. V lost 1 base to trimming and J lost 6 bases; unmatched junction nucleotides: 8. The sequenced CDR3 bases are TGTGCCAGCAGTTACTTTCATTTCGGGGGGGGCAATGAG. This encodes CASSYFHFGGGNE. The complete CDR3 protein is CASSYFHFGGGNEQFF.

With respect to this clone: The read stops 3 residues short of the end of the CDR3; the missing end is completed from the germline J gene. The chain couples TRBV20-1 to TRBJ2-7; D is unclear. CDR1 is DFQATT, CDR2 SNEGSKA, per germline (reference sequence). Trimming took off 4 bases at V and 5 bases at J, with 18 bases between the two ends. This CDR3 contains 14 residues. CDR3 bases read: TGCAGTGCTATGGGCCACCACCTTTCCAACGAG. Translating it yields CSAMGHHLSNE. The full CDR3 protein reads CSAMGHHLSNEQYF.

The CDR3 DNA, read in part, is TGTGCCAGCAGTGACTCCGACACGACAGGCCATAGCAATCAGCCC. This sequence encodes CASSDSDTTGHSNQP. The full CDR3 is CASSDSDTTGHSNQPQHF. The chain has TRBV6-4 and TRBJ1-5, with D tentatively TRBD1 (6 bases). The read ends 3 residues shy of where the CDR3 ends; the end is completed using the germline J gene. The CDR3 totals 18 residues. Trimming left V 0 bases short and J 0 bases short, with 15 bases between. CDR1 MRHNA and CDR2 SNTAGT come from the germline V gene.

Points on this clone: Read data end 3 residues before the CDR3 end; the end is taken from the germline J gene. The chain couples TRBV5-4 to TRBJ2-7; TRBD2 agrees at 14 bases. This CDR3 has 14 amino acids. The junction had 1 base not matched to a gene; V was cut back by 4 bases and J by 4 bases. The germline gives CDR1 SGHNT, CDR2 YYREEE (reference sequence). This chain's CDR3 is CASSGTSGSYEQYF. CDR3 bases read: TGTGCCAGCAGCGGGACTAGCGGGAGTTACGAG. The full variable domain, in which reference TRBV5-4 and TRBJ2-7 provide the parts outside the CDR3, is ETGVTQSPTHLIKTRGQQVTLRCSSQSGHNTVSWYQQALGQGPQFIFQYYREEENGRGNFPPRFSGLQFPNYSSELNVNALELDDSALYLCASSGTSGSYEQYFGPGTRLTVT.

Note on this clone: The read ends 3 residues shy of where the CDR3 ends; the end is completed using the germline J gene. The gene calls are TRBV7-9 and TRBJ2-7, with D possibly being TRBD1 or TRBD2 (5 bases each). Germline V gene sequence: CDR1 SEHNR, CDR2 FQNEAQ (reference sequence). Between the trimmed V and J ends, which lost 1 base and 6 bases, there was a span of 10 bases. This CDR3 region has 13 residues. The CDR3 sequence is CASSLGGVSEQYF. Incomplete CDR3 DNA: TGTGCCAGCAGCTTAGGAGGGGTCAGCGAG.

Note on this clone: The CDR3 end lies 3 residues beyond the end of the read and is filled in from the germline J gene. This sequence joins TRBV12-3 or TRBV12-4 and TRBJ2-7; 9 bases fit TRBD2. The V and J ends lost 8 bases and 6 bases, in that order; junction bases with no gene match: 11. CDR3 length equals 14 residues. This chain's CDR3 is CASSAGREGREQYF. The part of the CDR3 DNA that was read is TGTGCCAGCTCCGCGGGGCGGGAGGGTCGCGAG.

Remarks on this clone: The read is 3 residues too short to cover the CDR3 end, so that end is filled in from the germline J gene. The chain carries TRBV7-2 and TRBJ2-3; the match to TRBD1 covers 7 bases. Germline values: CDR1 SGHTA, CDR2 FQGNSA. J gave up 2 bases and V 0 bases, and 8 bases lay outside the gene matches. The CDR3 has 17 residues. The CDR3 bases that were read are TGTGCCAGCAGCTTAGCCGGTGGACAGGCAAACACAGATACG. Translation: CASSLAGGQANTDT. The whole CDR3 protein reads CASSLAGGQANTDTQYF.

With regard to this clone: The CDR3 end falls 3 residues outside the read, so it is completed with the germline J gene. The chain links TRBV15 to TRBJ2-1; 14 bases are a match to TRBD2. V was clipped by 0 bases and J by 1 base; unmatched bases: 8. This CDR3 has 20 amino acids. The V gene's germline CDR1 is LNHNV and CDR2 YYDKDF (reference sequence). The CDR3 is CATSREAGTSGSGSYNEQFF. The CDR3 bases that were read are TGTGCCACCAGCAGAGAAGCCGGGACTAGCGGGAGTGGGTCCTACAATGAG.

Remarks on this clone: The CDR3 is cut off 3 residues early in the read; its end comes from the germline J gene. The chain joins TRBV20-1 to TRBJ2-3; 8 nucleotides match TRBD2. The germline gives CDR1 DFQATT, CDR2 SNEGSKA (reference sequence). CDR3 length: 18 residues. The junction had 17 bases not matched to a gene; V was cut back by 6 bases and J by 0 bases. The sequenced part of the CDR3 DNA is TGCAGTGCCCCATCCGGGCTGACTAGCGAATTTAGCACAGATACG. It encodes CSAPSGLTSEFSTDT. The entire CDR3 protein reads CSAPSGLTSEFSTDTQYF.

With regard to this clone: From the germline J gene comes the end of the CDR3, since the read stops 3 residues before it. This rearrangement joins TRBV19 to TRBJ2-7, with D tentatively TRBD2 (6 bases). Trimming removed 6 bases from V and 6 bases from J, with 21 bases in between. The CDR3 runs 15 residues. CDR1 and CDR2 from the germline V gene are LNHDA and SQIVND (reference sequence). The CDR3 region is CASRPGTSVSREQYF. The part of the CDR3 DNA that was read is TGTGCCAGTAGGCCGGGGACTTCTGTCTCTCGCGAG. Filled out from reference TRBV19 and TRBJ2-7, the complete variable domain reads DGGITQSPKYLFRKEGQNVTLSCEQNLNHDAMYWYRQDPGQGLRLIYYSQIVNDFQKGDIAEGYSVSREKKESFPLTVTSAQKNPTAFYLCASRPGTSVSREQYFGPGTRLTVT.

In the case of this clone: The CDR3 is cut off 3 residues early in the read; its end comes from the germline J gene. The chain carries TRBV18 and TRBJ1-3; 8 bases are shared with TRBD1. The CDR3 spans 14 residues. Germline loops: CDR1 KGHSH, CDR2 LQKENI. V lost 4 bases to trimming and J lost 2 bases; unmatched junction nucleotides: 1. CDR3 protein: CASSQQGAGNTIYF. CDR3 bases read: TGTGCCAGCTCACAACAGGGGGCTGGAAACACC.

A word on this clone: The read terminates 3 residues before the CDR3 end, so the remaining end is supplied by the germline J gene. This sequence joins TRBV6-2 or TRBV6-3 and TRBJ2-2, with a weak D call TRBD2 (6 bases). CDR1 is MNHEY, CDR2 SVGEGT, per germline. This CDR3 has 15 amino acids. V dropped 8 bases and J dropped 0 bases, with 13 bases sitting between them. Partial CDR3 DNA: TGTGCCAGCTGGGGCAGGGAGGCGAACACCGGGGAG. This translates into CASWGREANTGE. The whole CDR3 protein reads CASWGREANTGELFF.

As for this clone: Its ends do not fully match the called genes, so a read error is possible. Read sequence stops 3 residues before the CDR3 end, and the germline J gene provides the missing end. The rearrangement uses TRBV4-2 and TRBJ2-1; D is unresolved. CDR3 length equals 18 residues. Germline assignment: CDR1 LGHNA and CDR2 YNFKEQ. The CDR3 sequence is CASSQDNRVPSSYNEQFF. The covered CDR3 bases are TGCGCCAGCAGCCAAGATAACCGAGTCCCCAGCTCCTACAATGAG.

Turning to this clone: The CDR3 end falls 3 residues outside the read, so it is completed with the germline J gene. The V and J genes are TRBV4-2 and TRBJ1-1; 10 bases are shared with TRBD1. The CDR3 runs 16 residues. The V gene's germline CDR1 is LGHNA and CDR2 YNFKEQ. V gave up 0 bases and J gave up 4 bases; unmatched junction bases: 5. The CDR3 here is CASSQDPGQGTTEAFF. CDR3 bases read: TGTGCCAGCAGCCAAGATCCGGGACAGGGGACCACTGAA.

As to this clone: The read ends 3 residues before the CDR3 terminus; that terminus is restored from the germline J gene. The chain links TRBV10-1 to TRBJ2-7; the match to TRBD1 covers 9 bases. The CDR3 consists of 16 residues. Germline CDR1 and CDR2: WNHNN and SYGVQD (reference sequence). Trimming cost V 4 bases and J 3 bases; bases outside gene matches: 10. CDR3 bases read: TGCGCCAGCAGTGGACCGGGACAGGGTCCGGTCTACGAG. It encodes CASSGPGQGPVYE. The full CDR3 is CASSGPGQGPVYEQYF.

A remark on this clone: The sequence runs out 3 residues before the end of the CDR3; the remainder is reconstructed from the germline J gene. The chain links TRBV5-6 to TRBJ1-1; 7 nucleotides agree with TRBD1. The germline CDR1 and CDR2 sequences are SGHDT and YYEEEE. The CDR3 length is 12 residues. The sequenced part of the CDR3 DNA is TGTGCCAGCAGCTTCGACAGGGCGGAA. This codes for CASSFDRAE. The CDR3 as a whole reads CASSFDRAEAFF.

A word on this clone: The CDR3 end is not reached by the read, which stops 3 residues before it; the germline J gene fills it in. The chain is built from TRBV5-6 and TRBJ1-2, with TRBD1 matching 8 bases. This CDR3 region has 12 residues. Germline V gene data show CDR1 as SGHDT and CDR2 as YYEEEE. The chain's CDR3 is CASSLAGGGYTF. Incomplete CDR3 DNA: TGTGCCAGCAGCTTGGCAGGGGGCGGC.

Of note for this clone: The read terminates 3 residues before the CDR3 end, so the remaining end is supplied by the germline J gene. V gene TRBV5-6 combines with J gene TRBJ1-6, with D possibly TRBD1 on 6 matching bases. V lost 2 bases and J lost 9, with 15 bases in between. From germline, CDR1 is SGHDT and CDR2 YYEEEE. This CDR3 region has 15 residues. This CDR3 is CASSFSTGYSSPLHF. The part of the CDR3 DNA that was read is TGTGCCAGCAGCTTTTCGACAGGTTATTCTTCACCC.